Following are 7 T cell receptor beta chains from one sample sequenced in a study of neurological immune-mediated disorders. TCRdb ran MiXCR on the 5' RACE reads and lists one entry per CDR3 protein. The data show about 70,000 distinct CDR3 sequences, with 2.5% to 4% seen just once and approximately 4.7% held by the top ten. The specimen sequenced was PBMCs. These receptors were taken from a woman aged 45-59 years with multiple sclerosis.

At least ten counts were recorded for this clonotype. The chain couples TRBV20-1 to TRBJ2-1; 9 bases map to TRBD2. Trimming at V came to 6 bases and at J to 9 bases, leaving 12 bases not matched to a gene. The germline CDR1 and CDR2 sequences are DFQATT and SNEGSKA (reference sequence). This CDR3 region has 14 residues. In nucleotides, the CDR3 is TGCAGTGCAACCGGGACTAGCCAAGAGTTTGAGCAGTTCTTC. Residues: CSATGTSQEFEQFF.

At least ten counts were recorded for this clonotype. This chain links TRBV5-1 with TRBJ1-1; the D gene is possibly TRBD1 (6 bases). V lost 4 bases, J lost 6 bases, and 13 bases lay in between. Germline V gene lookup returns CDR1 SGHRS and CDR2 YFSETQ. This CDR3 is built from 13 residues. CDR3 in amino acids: CASSPAGVPEAFF. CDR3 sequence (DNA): TGCGCCAGCAGCCCCGCAGGGGTACCTGAAGCTTTCTTT. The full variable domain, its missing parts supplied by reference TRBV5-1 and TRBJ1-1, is KAGVTQTPRYLIKTRGQQVTLSCSPISGHRSVSWYQQTPGQGLQFLFEYFSETQRNKGNFPGRFSGRQFSNSRSEMNVSTLELGDSALYLCASSPAGVPEAFFGQGTRLTVV.

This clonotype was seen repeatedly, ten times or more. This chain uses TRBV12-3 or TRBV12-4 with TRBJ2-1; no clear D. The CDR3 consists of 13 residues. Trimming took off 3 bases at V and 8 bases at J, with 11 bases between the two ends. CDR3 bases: TGTGCCAGCAGTTTGATTCGGATTCATGAGCAGTTCTTC. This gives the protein CASSLIRIHEQFF.

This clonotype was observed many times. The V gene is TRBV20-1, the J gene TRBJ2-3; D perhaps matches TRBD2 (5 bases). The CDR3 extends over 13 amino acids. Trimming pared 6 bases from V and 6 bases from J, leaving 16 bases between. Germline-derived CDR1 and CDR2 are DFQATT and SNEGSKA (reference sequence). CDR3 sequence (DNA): TGCAGTGCCCCAGGACTCAACCCGGATACGCAGTATTTT. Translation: CSAPGLNPDTQYF.

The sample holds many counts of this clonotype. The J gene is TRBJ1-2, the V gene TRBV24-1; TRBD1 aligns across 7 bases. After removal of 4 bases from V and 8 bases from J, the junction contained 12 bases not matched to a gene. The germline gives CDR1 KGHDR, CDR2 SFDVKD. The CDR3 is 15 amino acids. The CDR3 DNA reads TGTGCCACCAGTGACCCTGGTACAGGGGAAGGCGGCTACACCTTC. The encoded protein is CATSDPGTGEGGYTF.

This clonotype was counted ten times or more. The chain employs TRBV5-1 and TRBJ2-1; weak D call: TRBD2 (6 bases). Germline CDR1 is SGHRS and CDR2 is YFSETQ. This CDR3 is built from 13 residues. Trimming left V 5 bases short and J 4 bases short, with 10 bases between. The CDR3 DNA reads TGCGCCAGCAGTCTAGCGTCGTACAATGAGCAGTTCTTC. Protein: CASSLASYNEQFF.

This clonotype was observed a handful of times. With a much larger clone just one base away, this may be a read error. CDR3 residues: CASSQKRTGRPYGYTF. The CDR3, as DNA: TGCGCCAGCAGCCAAAAAAGGACAGGGCGGCCCTATGGCTACACCTTC. The chain uses TRBV4-3 and TRBJ1-2, with 8 bases lining up with TRBD1. CDR1 LGHNA and CDR2 YSLEER come from the germline V gene. The V segment lost 2 bases and the J segment 4 bases; nucleotides outside the gene matches: 9. The CDR3 has 16 residues.